This T cell receptor beta chain was retrieved from a study of shared clonotypes between healthy human individuals. Germline V gene data show CDR1 as SGDLS and CDR2 as YYNGEE. Trimming shortened V by 3 bases and J by 2 bases, and 4 bases separated the two germline ends. The CDR3 is 12 residues long. The data were produced by immunoSEQ multiplex PCR, yet TCRdb's version contains in-frame clones alone and is incomplete. The sample carries roughly 2.6 million clones, about 92% recorded once. This TCR was recovered from a young man in good health. This chain uses TRBV9 with TRBJ2-3; D unresolved. Sequencing was carried out using naive CD4+ T cells sorted from blood. Specified subset: CD45RA+ positively selected. CDR3 in DNA: TGTGCCAGCAGCGGCGTCACAGATACGCAGTATTTT. This gives the protein CASSGVTDTQYF.